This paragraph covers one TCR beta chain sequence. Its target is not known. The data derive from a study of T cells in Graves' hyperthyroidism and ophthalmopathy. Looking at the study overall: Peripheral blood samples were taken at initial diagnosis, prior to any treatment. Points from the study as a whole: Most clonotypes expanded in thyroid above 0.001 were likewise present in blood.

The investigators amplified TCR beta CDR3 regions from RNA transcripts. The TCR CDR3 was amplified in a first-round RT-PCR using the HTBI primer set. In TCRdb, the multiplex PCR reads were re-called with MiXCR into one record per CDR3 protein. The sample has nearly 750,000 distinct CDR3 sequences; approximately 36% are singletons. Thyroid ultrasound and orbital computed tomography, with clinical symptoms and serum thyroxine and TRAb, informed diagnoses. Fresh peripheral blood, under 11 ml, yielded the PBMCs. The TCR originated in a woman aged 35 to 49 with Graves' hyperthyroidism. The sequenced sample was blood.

The CDR3 sequence: CASSARGGDYGYTF. The CDR3 nucleotides read TGTGCCAGCAGCGCAAGAGGGGGGGACTATGGCTACACCTTC. The chain is built from TRBV7-9 and TRBJ1-2; D perhaps matches TRBD1 (6 bases). Germline V gene sequence: CDR1 SEHNR, CDR2 FQNEAQ (reference sequence). Trimming stripped 5 bases from V and 3 bases from J, with 13 bases between. CDR3 size: 14 residues.